Listed here are 19 T cell receptor beta chains from one sample, sequenced in a study of shared clonotypes between healthy human individuals. Clones were sequenced by immunoSEQ multiplex PCR, and TCRdb holds only the in-frame ones, with some missing. The table records more than 1.2 million clones, approximately 98.5% of them present only once. Sample: naive CD4+ T cells sorted from blood. Subset: CD45RA+ positively selected. The source of these receptors is a man aged 25-40 years in good health.

A remark on this clone: Other DNA sequences in this specimen translate into the identical CDR3. The chain joins TRBV5-4 to TRBJ2-2; D is ambiguous. Trimming cost V 0 bases and J 0 bases, with 6 bases left between them. CDR3 length: 15 amino acids. Germline V CDR1 and CDR2: SGHNT, YYREEE (reference sequence). CDR3 nucleotides: TGTGCCAGCAGCTTGGGGCGGACGAACACCGGGGAGCTGTTTTTT. Translating it yields CASSLGRTNTGELFF.

J is TRBJ1-1 and V is TRBV28; D gene uncertain. The germline CDR1 and CDR2 sequences are MDHEN and SYDVKM. The CDR3 is 15 amino acids. Trimming stripped 6 bases from V and 2 bases from J, with 16 bases between. The CDR3 region is CASSSPGLGNTEAFF. DNA for the CDR3: TGTGCCAGCAGCTCACCTGGCCTAGGAAACACTGAAGCTTTCTTT.

The V gene is TRBV5-4, the J gene TRBJ2-3, with D possibly being TRBD2 (5 bases). This CDR3 region has 14 residues. V lost 5 bases, J lost 1 base, and 11 bases lay in between. CDR1 is SGHNT, CDR2 YYREEE, per germline (reference sequence). The CDR3 spells CASSSPGGTDTQYF. In nucleotides, the CDR3 is TGTGCCAGCAGTTCCCCCGGGGGCACAGATACGCAGTATTTT.

This chain uses TRBV5-1 with TRBJ2-7; TRBD2 aligns across 11 bases. Germline trimming cut 4 bases from V and 5 bases from J; bases unmatched to any gene: 11. The CDR3 runs 16 residues. Germline CDR1 and CDR2: SGHRS and YFSETQ. CDR3: CASSHVLGSGRDEQYF. Here the CDR3 DNA reads TGCGCCAGCAGCCACGTTCTCGGTAGCGGGAGGGACGAGCAGTACTTC.

This clone has just one count. This chain links TRBV30 with TRBJ2-5, with D hard to call. Germline-derived CDR1 and CDR2 are GTSNPN and SVGIG (reference sequence). The CDR3 is 12 residues long. Trimming left V 2 bases short and J 5 bases short, with 9 bases between. CDR3: CAWSSRKETQYF. CDR3 in DNA: TGTGCCTGGAGTAGCCGTAAGGAGACCCAGTACTTC.

The chain's CDR3 is CASSFRLAGFTGELFF. For the CDR3, the DNA is TGTGCCAGCAGTTTTCGACTAGCGGGGTTTACCGGGGAGCTGTTTTTT. This chain links TRBV27 with TRBJ2-2; 11 positions agree with TRBD2. This CDR3 contains 16 residues. Germline lookup yields CDR1 MNHEY and CDR2 SMNVEV (reference sequence). The V gene end was trimmed by 3 bases and the J gene end by 5 bases; junction bases not matched to a gene: 5.

This sequence joins TRBV5-1 and TRBJ2-3, with TRBD1 identical over 9 bases. Germline CDR1 is SGHRS and CDR2 is YFSETQ. The V segment lost 4 bases and the J segment 1 base; nucleotides outside the gene matches: 7. The CDR3 loop spans 16 amino acids. The DNA of the CDR3 is TGCGCCAGCAGCGCCCGGGACAGGGTAGGCACAGATACGCAGTATTTT. This gives the protein CASSARDRVGTDTQYF.

This chain connects TRBV19 to TRBJ2-1; the match to TRBD2 covers 14 bases. This CDR3 is built from 16 residues. Germline assignment: CDR1 LNHDA and CDR2 SQIVND (reference sequence). J lost 9 bases, V lost 3 bases, and 7 bases had no gene match. CDR3 bases: TGTGCCAGTAGTATGTCAGGACTAGCGGGAGGTCGTGAGCAGTTCTTC. This codes for CASSMSGLAGGREQFF.

This clone appeared a single time. The CDR3 sequence: CATSAGQNSYEQYF. CDR3 nucleotides: TGTGCCACCTCGGCGGGACAGAACTCCTACGAGCAGTACTTC. The V gene is TRBV19, the J gene TRBJ2-7; weak D call: TRBD1 (7 bases). The CDR3 runs to 14 residues. CDR1 LNHDA and CDR2 SQIVND come from the germline V gene (reference sequence). V was cut by 10 bases and J by 0 bases, with 16 bases left in between.

The genes are TRBV5-1 and TRBJ1-2, with D hard to call. Germline assignment: CDR1 SGHRS and CDR2 YFSETQ. This CDR3 is built from 12 residues. V lost 0 bases, J lost 4 bases, and 4 bases lay in between. CDR3 in amino acids: CASSLDTYGYTF. CDR3 DNA: TGCGCCAGCAGCTTGGACACCTATGGCTACACCTTC. The full variable domain, its missing parts supplied by reference TRBV5-1 and TRBJ1-2, is KAGVTQTPRYLIKTRGQQVTLSCSPISGHRSVSWYQQTPGQGLQFLFEYFSETQRNKGNFPGRFSGRQFSNSRSEMNVSTLELGDSALYLCASSLDTYGYTFGSGTRLTVV.

The rearrangement links TRBV30 to TRBJ1-2, with D possibly TRBD1 on 6 matching bases. Trimming left V 0 bases short and J 0 bases short, with 11 bases between. The CDR3 has 15 residues. Germline lookup yields CDR1 GTSNPN and CDR2 SVGIG (reference sequence). The CDR3 region has the DNA TGTGCCTGGAGTGTAGGGGGTCGATCTAACTATGGCTACACCTTC. It is translated as CAWSVGGRSNYGYTF.

This clone has only one observation. V usage is TRBV9 and J usage is TRBJ1-4; the D gene is possibly TRBD1 (5 bases). Germline V gene sequence: CDR1 SGDLS, CDR2 YYNGEE. CDR3 size: 19 residues. V was trimmed by 0 bases and J by 8 bases, leaving 26 bases between them. The CDR3 is CASSVGSASQQDLAEKLFF. The CDR3 bases are TGTGCCAGCAGCGTAGGCTCCGCCTCTCAACAGGATCTAGCGGAAAAACTGTTTTTT.

As regards this clone: The sample has other DNA sequences that encode this CDR3 too. The CDR3 loop reads CASSSQGNTGELFF. The CDR3 DNA follows: TGTGCCAGTAGTTCACAGGGAAACACCGGGGAGCTGTTTTTT. This sequence joins TRBV19 and TRBJ2-2; D might be TRBD1 (6 bases). There are 14 residues in the CDR3. In germline, CDR1 is LNHDA, CDR2 SQIVND (reference sequence). V was cut by 5 bases and J by 2 bases, with 9 bases left in between.

This sequence joins TRBV7-2 and TRBJ2-7, with D perhaps TRBD2 (5 bases). The CDR3 is 14 residues long. The V gene lost 5 bases and the J gene lost 1 base, with 12 bases spanning the gap. CDR1 is SGHTA and CDR2 is FQGNSA in the germline V gene. The CDR3 here is CASSRSGLSYEQYF. The DNA of the CDR3 is TGTGCCAGCAGCCGGAGCGGTCTTTCCTACGAGCAGTACTTC.

The chain is built from TRBV9 and TRBJ2-1, with D possibly TRBD2 on 6 matching bases. The CDR3 length is 14 residues. Germline CDR1 and CDR2: SGDLS and YYNGEE. Trimming cost V 9 bases and J 4 bases, with 17 bases left between them. The chain's CDR3 is CATAQGGDYNEQFF. The DNA for the CDR3 is TGTGCCACCGCTCAGGGCGGGGATTACAATGAGCAGTTCTTC.

The J gene is TRBJ2-1, the V gene TRBV5-4; the match to TRBD2 covers 9 bases. The CDR3 runs to 15 residues. Trimming at V came to 0 bases and at J to 6 bases, leaving 4 bases not matched to a gene. Looked up from germline, CDR1 is SGHNT and CDR2 is YYREEE (reference sequence). CDR3 sequence (DNA): TGTGCCAGCAGCTTGGATGGCGGGAGGGCCAATGAGCAGTTCTTC. Translation: CASSLDGGRANEQFF. The variable domain in full, with the rest retrieved from reference TRBV5-4 and TRBJ2-1, is ETGVTQSPTHLIKTRGQQVTLRCSSQSGHNTVSWYQQALGQGPQFIFQYYREEENGRGNFPPRFSGLQFPNYSSELNVNALELDDSALYLCASSLDGGRANEQFFGPGTRLTVL.

The chain links TRBV15 to TRBJ2-3; D possibly corresponds to TRBD2 (6 bases). CDR3 size: 16 residues. CDR1 and CDR2 (germline): LNHNV, YYDKDF (reference sequence). Trimming stripped 0 bases from V and 5 bases from J, with 15 bases between. The CDR3 bases are TGTGCCACCAGCAGAGATGTTCGGGGGTTGGAAGATACGCAGTATTTT. Amino acids: CATSRDVRGLEDTQYF.

V and J are TRBV7-8 and TRBJ2-2; a possible D gene is TRBD2 (6 bases). Trimming stripped 5 bases from V and 6 bases from J, with 16 bases between. This CDR3 comprises 15 residues. Per germline, CDR1 SGHVS and CDR2 FQNEAQ. CDR3 nucleotide sequence: TGTGCCAGCAGCAACAGGAGGGCCGGACCCGGGGAGCTGTTTTTT. Encoded protein: CASSNRRAGPGELFF.

The J gene is TRBJ2-3, the V gene TRBV29-1; possibly TRBD2 for D (6 bases). Germline V lookup: CDR1 SQVTM, CDR2 ANQGSEA. Trimming pared 4 bases from V and 4 bases from J, leaving 21 bases between. There are 16 residues in the CDR3. CDR3 protein: CSVALNGGAAPDTQYF. CDR3 in DNA: TGCAGCGTTGCCCTAAACGGCGGGGCTGCCCCAGATACGCAGTATTTT.